One sample yielded the 27 T cell receptor beta chains listed below, sequenced in a study of T cell repertoires in cytomegalovirus infection. TCRdb re-analysed the reads in MiXCR, keeping a single row per CDR3 protein. The sample carries around 630,000 distinct CDR3 sequences, approximately 24% recorded once. The specimen was CD8+ T cells from PBMCs. These receptors all come from a human donor in good health (CMV status not recorded). Some clones in this sample may be carry-over from other donors' samples.

This chain uses TRBV20-1 with TRBJ2-1, with 7 bases aligning to TRBD1. The CDR3 has 14 amino acids. Germline trimming cut 4 bases from V and 7 bases from J; bases unmatched to any gene: 10. The germline V gene encodes CDR1 DFQATT and CDR2 SNEGSKA (reference sequence). Here the CDR3 DNA reads TGCAGTGCTAATCTCTTCTGGGACAGTAATGAGCAGTTCTTC. Amino acid sequence: CSANLFWDSNEQFF.

This clonotype was detected ten times or more. The genes are TRBV7-6 and TRBJ2-7, with a weak D call TRBD1 (6 bases). Germline CDR1 reads SGHVS; CDR2 reads FNYEAQ. V was clipped by 4 bases and J by 4 bases, with 8 bases between them. CDR3 length equals 12 residues. CDR3 amino acids: CASSWTAYEQYV. CDR3 DNA: TGTGCCAGCAGCTGGACAGCTTACGAGCAGTACGTC.

This clonotype appeared many times. The chain is built from TRBV27 and TRBJ2-7; 11 bases match TRBD2. V lost 5 bases and J lost 7; bases outside the gene matches: 10. The CDR3 length is 15 residues. CDR1 is MNHEY, CDR2 SMNVEV, per germline (reference sequence). The chain's CDR3 is CASSPIAGGPEEQYF. CDR3 DNA sequence: TGTGCCAGCAGTCCAATAGCGGGGGGGCCAGAGGAGCAGTACTTC.

Details on this clonotype: One base away lies a much larger clone, so this may be a sequencing read error. The chain employs TRBV7-3 and TRBJ1-5; D possibly corresponds to TRBD1 (6 bases). CDR1 is SGHTA and CDR2 is FQGTGA in the germline V gene. The V end lost 5 bases, the J end lost 6 bases, and 17 bases lay between the germline ends. The CDR3 is 15 amino acids. DNA of the CDR3: TGTGCCAGCAGCCCCAGGACAGAGATTCGTCAGCCCCAGCATTTT. Amino acid sequence: CASSPRTEIRQPQHF.

Comments on this clonotype: Relative to the germline gene, one junction end is altered; a read error may explain this. The chain has TRBV6-1 and TRBJ1-2; D ambiguous. The CDR3 contains 14 residues. The germline gives CDR1 MNHNS, CDR2 SASEGT. The CDR3 spells CANSARSTNYGYTF. The CDR3 nucleotides are TGTGCCAACAGTGCCAGGTCCACTAACTATGGCTACACCTTC.

V and J are TRBV12-3 or TRBV12-4 and TRBJ2-5; 9 bases map to TRBD1. There are 15 residues in the CDR3. Trimming took 3 bases from V and 5 from J; bases not matched to a gene: 7. CDR3 protein: CASSLWDRAHETQYF. The DNA of the CDR3 is TGTGCCAGCAGTTTGTGGGACAGGGCTCATGAGACCCAGTACTTC.

Regarding this clonotype: A read error may be the cause here, since a much bigger clone is one base away. V gene TRBV7-8 combines with J gene TRBJ2-7; TRBD2 might be the D (6 bases). This CDR3 is built from 15 residues. The germline V gene encodes CDR1 SGHVS and CDR2 FQNEAQ. The CDR3 nucleotides are TGTGTCAGCAGCTTGGACAAATTCGGGGGCTACGAGCAGTACGTC. Amino acids: CVSSLDKFGGYEQYV.

This clonotype was observed once. This chain joins TRBV4-1 and TRBJ1-5; the D gene is possibly TRBD1 (6 bases). CDR1 and CDR2 (germline): MGHRA, YSYEKL. Trimming shortened V by 0 bases and J by 3 bases, and 12 bases separated the two germline ends. This CDR3 spans 16 amino acids. The CDR3 DNA is TGCGCCAGCAGCCAAGATCCAGGGGCGAACAATCAGCCCCAGCATTTT. The encoded protein is CASSQDPGANNQPQHF.

The CDR3 spells CSARRQGSAYEQYF. CDR3 DNA: TGCAGCGCCAGGCGACAGGGAAGCGCCTACGAGCAGTACTTC. The rearrangement links TRBV29-1 to TRBJ2-7, with 7 nucleotides matching TRBD1. The CDR3 has 14 residues. The V and J ends lost 7 bases and 2 bases, in that order; junction bases with no gene match: 11. CDR1 and CDR2 from the germline V gene are SQVTM and ANQGSEA.

This clonotype has only a few counts. The chain recombines TRBV7-9 with TRBJ1-4; TRBD1 aligns across 10 bases. Germline V gene sequence: CDR1 SEHNR, CDR2 FQNEAQ (reference sequence). This CDR3 is built from 17 residues. The junction had 7 bases not matched to a gene; V was cut back by 4 bases and J by 2 bases. The CDR3 coding sequence is TGTGCCAGCAGCTCCGGACAGGGGGGAGTGACTAATGAAAAACTGTTTTTT. Translated, it gives CASSSGQGGVTNEKLFF.

This clonotype came up many times. The chain couples TRBV7-9 to TRBJ2-4, with no clear D. The V end lost 4 bases, the J end lost 0 bases, and 22 bases lay between the germline ends. CDR3 size: 19 residues. Germline CDR1 reads SEHNR; CDR2 reads FQNEAQ (reference sequence). The DNA of the CDR3 is TGTGCCAGCAGCTCCCCCGATTTCGTCGACGGTGAAGCCAAAAACATTCAGTACTTC. This gives the protein CASSSPDFVDGEAKNIQYF. The variable domain in full, completed from reference TRBV7-9 and TRBJ2-4, reads DTGVSQNPRHKITKRGQNVTFRCDPISEHNRLYWYRQTLGQGPEFLTYFQNEAQLEKSRLLSDRFSAERPKGSFSTLEIQRTEQGDSAMYLCASSSPDFVDGEAKNIQYFGAGTRLSVL.

This clonotype was detected ten times or more. The CDR3 nucleotides are TGTGCCAGCAGTTTCGGACTCCTGAACACTGAAGCTTTCTTT. This codes for CASSFGLLNTEAFF. This sequence joins TRBV6-1 and TRBJ1-1; D not resolved. The V end lost 5 bases, the J end lost 0 bases, and 10 bases lay between the germline ends. The CDR3 length is 14 residues. In germline, CDR1 is MNHNS, CDR2 SASEGT.

This clonotype was counted a single time. This clone may be a read error of a much larger clone one base away. The genes are TRBV28 and TRBJ2-1; D is perhaps TRBD2 (6 bases). CDR1 is MDHEN and CDR2 is SYDVKM in the germline V gene. Between the trimmed V and J ends, which lost 6 bases and 6 bases, there was a span of 18 bases. There are 15 residues in the CDR3. The CDR3 reads CASSEGTCGTNEQFF. CDR3 bases: TGTGCCAGCAGCGAGGGGACTTGCGGGACCAATGAGCAGTTCTTC.

This clonotype showed up many times. The CDR3 spells CASSLVGVAEAFF. The CDR3 DNA is TGTGCCAGCAGCTTGGTTGGAGTCGCTGAAGCTTTCTTT. The chain couples TRBV7-9 to TRBJ1-1; no clear D gene. Germline V gene sequence: CDR1 SEHNR, CDR2 FQNEAQ (reference sequence). The CDR3 sequence is 13 residues long. The V and J ends lost 3 bases and 6 bases respectively, with 11 bases between them.

Only a few counts were recorded for this clonotype. CDR3 in DNA: TGCAGTGCGTACGCGGAGTATTATGGCTACACCTTC. It yields the protein CSAYAEYYGYTF. This chain uses TRBV20-1 with TRBJ1-2; D not certain. This CDR3 contains 12 residues. Trimming shortened V by 6 bases and J by 5 bases, and 13 bases separated the two germline ends. Germline loops: CDR1 DFQATT, CDR2 SNEGSKA (reference sequence).

The gene calls are TRBV28 and TRBJ1-1, with D uncertain. The CDR3 is 17 residues long. Per germline, CDR1 MDHEN and CDR2 SYDVKM. The ends were cut back, 8 bases at V and 0 bases at J, with 22 bases in the middle. DNA of the CDR3: TGTGCCAGCCACCTAGGGCCCTGGCTCGGATTGAACACTGAAGCTTTCTTT. Translated, it gives CASHLGPWLGLNTEAFF.

The chain couples TRBV11-2 to TRBJ2-1; D possibly corresponds to TRBD2 (7 bases). The CDR3 sequence is 18 residues long. V lost 4 bases and J lost 8, with 27 bases in between. Germline loops: CDR1 SGHAT, CDR2 FQNNGV. CDR3 nucleotides: TGTGCCAGCAGCTCCCCAGCCCCTGGGGGGGGCATTGTAGATGAGCAGTTCTTC. This gives the protein CASSSPAPGGGIVDEQFF.

This clonotype was found a few times. The chain carries TRBV11-2 and TRBJ2-4, with D hard to call. CDR1 SGHAT and CDR2 FQNNGV come from the germline V gene. The CDR3 loop spans 15 amino acids. Trimming pared 4 bases from V and 3 bases from J, leaving 13 bases between. CDR3 sequence: CASSSSNNYKNIQYF. CDR3 DNA sequence: TGTGCCAGCAGCTCCTCCAACAATTACAAAAACATTCAGTACTTC. The full variable domain, with the rest looked up from reference TRBV11-2 and TRBJ2-4, is EAGVAQSPRYKIIEKRQSVAFWCNPISGHATLYWYQQILGQGPKLLIQFQNNGVVDDSQLPKDRFSAERLKGVDSTLKIQPAKLEDSAVYLCASSSSNNYKNIQYFGAGTRLSVL.

This clonotype was found many times. The J gene is TRBJ2-1, the V gene TRBV2; D gene unclear. The CDR3 sequence is 15 residues long. Germline assignment: CDR1 SNHLY and CDR2 FYNNEI. The V end was cut by 1 base, the J end by 8 bases, with 15 bases between. CDR3 region: CASSEGVSPVDEQFF. The CDR3 DNA is TGTGCCAGCAGTGAAGGCGTCTCTCCGGTGGATGAGCAGTTCTTC.

This chain links TRBV7-2 with TRBJ2-7, with D tentatively TRBD1 (5 bases). The CDR3 runs to 15 residues. Germline V gene sequence: CDR1 SGHTA, CDR2 FQGNSA. Trimming left V 3 bases short and J 5 bases short, with 17 bases between. CDR3 in DNA: TGTGCCAGCAGCTTTGACAGCCCGACATACGACGAGCAGTACTTC. Translated: CASSFDSPTYDEQYF.

This clonotype was observed a handful of times. The chain carries TRBV28 and TRBJ1-2, with 8 bases lining up with TRBD1. CDR3 length equals 16 residues. V lost 7 bases, J lost 2 bases, and 12 bases stayed unmatched. CDR1 MDHEN and CDR2 SYDVKM come from the germline V gene. CDR3 in DNA: TGTGCCAGCATAGGAGCTGGACAGGGTGGGAACTATGGCTACACCTTC. It codes for CASIGAGQGGNYGYTF.

This clonotype was seen repeatedly, ten times or more. The chain is built from TRBV6-5 and TRBJ1-4; D not certain. CDR1 and CDR2 (germline): MNHEY, SVGAGI. This CDR3 is 14 amino acids long. Deletions cut 2 bases from V and 6 bases from J, with 10 bases between. DNA of the CDR3: TGTGCCAGCAGTTACGGATGGGCTTATGAAAAACTGTTTTTT. Its protein is CASSYGWAYEKLFF.

This clonotype occurred a few times. The chain couples TRBV2 to TRBJ2-2, with no clear D. Germline V gene sequence: CDR1 SNHLY, CDR2 FYNNEI. Between the trimmed V and J ends, which lost 8 bases and 2 bases, there was a span of 9 bases. The CDR3 extends over 13 amino acids. The CDR3 loop reads CASFLFNTGELFF. The CDR3 DNA reads TGTGCCAGCTTCTTATTCAACACCGGGGAGCTGTTTTTT.

This clonotype appeared many times. The chain couples TRBV7-2 to TRBJ2-7; 7 nucleotides agree with TRBD1. After removal of 1 base from V and 4 bases from J, the junction contained 4 bases not matched to a gene. The CDR3 has 14 amino acids. CDR1 is SGHTA, CDR2 FQGNSA, per germline. The CDR3 here is CASSLGDRGYEQYV. The CDR3 bases are TGTGCCAGCAGCTTAGGGGACAGAGGGTACGAGCAGTACGTC.

This clonotype was counted only a few times. The V call is TRBV5-1, the J call TRBJ1-1, with D perhaps matching TRBD1 (5 bases). Per germline, CDR1 SGHRS and CDR2 YFSETQ. The CDR3 runs 14 residues. The germline V and J ends were trimmed by 0 bases and 6 bases, with 12 bases remaining between them. CDR3 region: CASSLAVGVAEAFF. CDR3 DNA sequence: TGCGCCAGCAGCTTGGCCGTGGGGGTGGCTGAAGCTTTCTTT.

In this sample, this clonotype turned up a few times. The chain employs TRBV7-4 and TRBJ1-1; D ambiguous. The CDR3 extends over 15 amino acids. CDR1 is SGHVT, CDR2 SQSDAQ, per germline. V lost 1 base to trimming and J lost 4 bases, with 13 bases between them. The CDR3 DNA is TGTGCCAGCAGCTTAGTCATTGGCGGGAGCACTGAAGCTTTCTTT. This sequence encodes CASSLVIGGSTEAFF.

A few counts support this clonotype. Germline is not matched at one junction end, which may reflect a read error. The CDR3 here is CASSSLAGGGHEQFF. CDR3 DNA: TGTGCCAGCAGCTCCTTAGCGGGGGGGGGCCATGAGCAGTTCTTC. This chain connects TRBV5-3 to TRBJ2-1, with 11 bases lining up with TRBD2. TRBV5-3 is assigned to the ORF class and has an uncertain function. The CDR3 contains 15 residues.